This T cell receptor beta chain stems from a study of blood T cell repertoires in COVID-19. Study overall: Whether acute or convalescent, the COVID-19 samples came from the United States, Italy and Spain.

Data came from immunoSEQ multiplex PCR; TCRdb stores just in-frame clones and leaves some out. The sample shows 360,000 or so clones, roughly four fifths of them seen only once. Donors were grouped by their self-reported clinical history. Germline V gene lookup returns CDR1 SEHNR and CDR2 FQNEAQ (reference sequence). Trimming took off 0 bases at V and 6 bases at J, with 6 bases between the two ends. The CDR3 sequence is 13 residues long. This clone has only one observation. The sequence derives from a woman between 50 and 59 years old who had recovered from COVID-19. The V call is TRBV7-9, the J call TRBJ1-5; D gene ambiguous. The specimen sequenced was PBMCs or T cells enriched from blood (not recorded which). The CDR3 DNA sequence: TGTGCCAGCAGCTTAGCAGGGAGTCAGCCCCAGCATTTT. It codes for CASSLAGSQPQHF. Complete variable domain (other parts from reference TRBV7-9 and TRBJ1-5): DTGVSQNPRHKITKRGQNVTFRCDPISEHNRLYWYRQTLGQGPEFLTYFQNEAQLEKSRLLSDRFSAERPKGSFSTLEIQRTEQGDSAMYLCASSLAGSQPQHFGDGTRLSIL.